The T cell receptor (beta chain) described here comes from a study of blood T cell repertoires in COVID-19. The table came from immunoSEQ multiplex PCR; TCRdb's copy has only in-frame clones and leaves some out. This sample has 200,000 to 250,000 clones, with about 80% found just once. Trimming took 5 bases from V and 5 from J, leaving 13 bases between them. CDR1 is MNHEY, CDR2 SVGAGI, per germline. The CDR3 has 14 residues. J is TRBJ1-3 and V is TRBV6-5; D possibly corresponds to TRBD1 (6 bases). Sequencing input: PBMCs or T cells enriched from blood (not recorded which). The sequence was collected from a man aged 40-49 years who had recovered from COVID-19. For the CDR3, the DNA is TGTGCCAGCAGTCCCGACAGGATACGAAACACCATATATTTT. This sequence encodes CASSPDRIRNTIYF.